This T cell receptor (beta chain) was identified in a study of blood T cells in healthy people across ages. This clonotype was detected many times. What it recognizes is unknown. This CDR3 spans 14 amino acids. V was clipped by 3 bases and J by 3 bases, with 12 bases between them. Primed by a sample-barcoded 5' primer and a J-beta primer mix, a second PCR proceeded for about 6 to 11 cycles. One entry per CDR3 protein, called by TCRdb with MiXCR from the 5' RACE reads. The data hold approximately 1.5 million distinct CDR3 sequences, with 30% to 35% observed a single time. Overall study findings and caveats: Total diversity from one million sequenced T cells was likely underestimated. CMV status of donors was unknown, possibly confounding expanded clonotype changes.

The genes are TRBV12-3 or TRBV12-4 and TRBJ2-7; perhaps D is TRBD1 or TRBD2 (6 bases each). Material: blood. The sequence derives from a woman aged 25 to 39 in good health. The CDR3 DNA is TGTGCCAGCAGTTTTTCGGGGGCCAACTACGAGCAGTACTTC. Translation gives CASSFSGANYEQYF.